Here is one T cell receptor (beta chain) with its context. The antigen is undetermined. This sample is part of a study of cytomegalovirus exposure and HLA in healthy donors. Study-level information: Earlier results showed some 120 million unique TCR beta sequences derived from approximately 180 million T cells.

V was trimmed by 7 bases and J by 1 base, leaving 23 bases between them. This CDR3 has 19 amino acids. The PCR had 60 Vbeta and 13 Jbeta primers. TCRdb's table, derived via immunoSEQ multiplex PCR, lists solely in-frame clones and lacks some. The profile shows roughly 120,000 clones, around three quarters of them singletons. General study points: Testing in vitro showed a few CMV-associated chains specific for CMV antigens. The listing of 150 to 200 TCR beta chains classed them as cytomegalovirus-associated.

The source material was PBMCs. The receptor comes from a woman aged 40 to 49 in good health and CMV-seropositive. This chain joins TRBV6-7 and TRBJ2-6; perhaps TRBD1 as D (6 bases). TRBV6-7 is assigned to the ORF class and has an uncertain function. The CDR3 region has the DNA TGTGCCAGCACTTCGAGGGGGACACAGAAAAAGTCTGGGGCCAACGTCCTGACTTTC. It yields the protein CASTSRGTQKKSGANVLTF.